The next 30 T cell receptor beta chains were all read from a single sample in a study of T cells in Graves' hyperthyroidism and ophthalmopathy (dated by TCRdb to between 2018 and 2021). The library was generated by multiplex PCR. Sequencing was performed on an Illumina HiSeq 2000. The TCR beta CDR3 regions were amplified from RNA transcripts. The first round of RT-PCR for the TCR CDR3 was performed with the HTBI primer set and the Qiagen OneStep RT-PCR kit. In TCRdb, the public reads were trimmed at Q25 with fastp and aligned with MiXCR, with productive beta chains retained. One record per CDR3 amino acid sequence lists the most common genes and DNA. The sample table contains 450,000 to 650,000 distinct CDR3 sequences; only one count was recorded for more than 13% of them. The ten largest clones capture roughly 7.7% of the sample. Input material: blood. The receptors derive from a woman in her late teens or twenties with Graves' ophthalmopathy.

This rearrangement joins TRBV24-1 to TRBJ2-1; D unclear. The CDR3 runs to 12 residues. Trimming shortened V by 2 bases and J by 7 bases, and 5 bases separated the two germline ends. CDR1 KGHDR and CDR2 SFDVKD come from the germline V gene. The CDR3 DNA follows: TGTGCCACCAGTGATTCCCCAAATGAGCAGTTCTTC. It translates to CATSDSPNEQFF.

Regarding this clonotype: Possible read error: a much larger clone is one base away. The chain employs TRBV20-1 and TRBJ2-7; D possibly uses TRBD1 or TRBD2 (5 bases each). This CDR3 has 13 residues. V lost 5 bases, J lost 2 bases, and 13 bases lay in between. CDR1 and CDR2 (germline): DFQATT, SNEGSKA (reference sequence). The CDR3 reads CSARREFAYEQYF. CDR3 bases: TGCAGTGCTCGCAGGGAGTTCGCCTACGAGCAGTACTTC.

This clonotype was seen ten or more times. V is TRBV18 and J is TRBJ2-7; D not resolved. Germline assignment: CDR1 KGHSH and CDR2 LQKENI. This CDR3 spans 12 amino acids. Trimming removed 8 bases from V and 0 bases from J, with 8 bases in between. For the CDR3, the DNA is TGTGCCAGCAGCCCTGGCTCCTACGAGCAGTACTTC. It codes for CASSPGSYEQYF.

V is TRBV20-1 and J is TRBJ1-3, with 11 bases fitting TRBD1. The J segment lost 0 bases and the V segment lost 5 bases, leaving 0 bases of the junction unmatched. The CDR3 is 14 amino acids. Germline V gene lookup returns CDR1 DFQATT and CDR2 SNEGSKA (reference sequence). In nucleotides, the CDR3 is TGCAGTGCTGGACAGGGGGCCTCTGGAAACACCATATATTTT. Its protein is CSAGQGASGNTIYF.

This clonotype was observed many times. The chain combines TRBV4-1 with TRBJ2-7; D is perhaps TRBD1 (5 bases). This CDR3 contains 15 residues. CDR1 and CDR2 from the germline V gene are MGHRA and YSYEKL. V lost 0 bases and J lost 0, with 9 bases in between. DNA for the CDR3: TGCGCCAGCAGCCAAGAACCCAGGGTCTCCTACGAGCAGTACTTC. Encoded protein: CASSQEPRVSYEQYF.

This clonotype was picked up many times. This chain joins TRBV2 and TRBJ1-3, with a weak D call TRBD1 (6 bases). The CDR3 covers 13 residues. Germline-derived CDR1 and CDR2 are SNHLY and FYNNEI. V lost 6 bases and J lost 3, with 9 bases in between. CDR3 bases: TGTGCCAGCAGAGGACAGCTTGGAAACACCATATATTTT. This translates into CASRGQLGNTIYF.

This clonotype was picked up a small number of times. J is TRBJ2-5 and V is TRBV5-1, with 12 bases matching TRBD2. V was pared by 0 bases and J by 3 bases, with 12 bases of the junction left unmatched. Germline V gene data show CDR1 as SGHRS and CDR2 as YFSETQ. The CDR3 extends over 19 amino acids. The CDR3 protein is CASSLGLAGASRNEETQYF. As DNA, the CDR3 is TGCGCCAGCAGCTTGGGACTAGCGGGAGCAAGCAGGAATGAAGAGACCCAGTACTTC.

J is TRBJ2-1 and V is TRBV4-2; D ambiguous. Germline V gene data show CDR1 as LGHNA and CDR2 as YNFKEQ. CDR3 length equals 15 residues. Trimming removed 3 bases from V and 4 bases from J, with 13 bases in between. DNA of the CDR3: TGTGCCAGCAGCCAGGAGATGCGAGAATACAATGAGCAGTTCTTC. Amino acid sequence: CASSQEMREYNEQFF.

This clonotype occurred once. The chain uses TRBV6-5 and TRBJ1-2; D is possibly TRBD1 (5 bases). The CDR3 runs 13 residues. The V gene's germline CDR1 is MNHEY and CDR2 SVGAGI. The V and J ends lost 4 bases and 4 bases respectively, with 10 bases between them. CDR3 nucleotides: TGTGCCAGCAGTTTCATGGGGGGCTATGGCTACACCTTC. It is translated as CASSFMGGYGYTF.

This clonotype was recorded many times. The chain has TRBV7-3 and TRBJ1-3, with D unclear. V was pared by 4 bases and J by 4 bases, with 8 bases between. This CDR3 comprises 13 residues. From germline, CDR1 is SGHTA and CDR2 FQGTGA. This chain's CDR3 is CASSSGRGNTIYF. In nucleotides, the CDR3 is TGTGCCAGCAGCTCCGGACGGGGAAACACCATATATTTT.

The sample holds many counts of this clonotype. The chain links TRBV7-3 to TRBJ2-3; D unresolved. Between the trimmed V and J ends, which lost 2 bases and 5 bases, there was a span of 8 bases. Looked up from germline, CDR1 is SGHTA and CDR2 is FQGTGA. There are 13 residues in the CDR3. This chain's CDR3 is CASSLQQRDTQYF. In nucleotides, the CDR3 is TGTGCCAGCAGCTTACAGCAACGAGATACGCAGTATTTT.

This clonotype has a count of ten or more. The V and J genes are TRBV12-3 or TRBV12-4 and TRBJ1-1; 11 bases align to TRBD1. CDR3 length: 16 residues. Losses at the gene ends were 3 bases for V and 11 bases for J; bases not matched to a gene: 14. The CDR3 DNA reads TGTGCCAGCAGTTTTGCTGGACAGGGGGCGCGTCCGGCCGCTTTCTTT. It translates to CASSFAGQGARPAAFF.

This clonotype was found a few times. The rearrangement uses TRBV6-2 or TRBV6-3 and TRBJ1-1, with D hard to call. Germline V gene data show CDR1 as MNHEY and CDR2 as SVGEGT. Trimming stripped 5 bases from V and 4 bases from J, with 14 bases between. The CDR3 is 14 residues long. The CDR3 sequence is CASSLMRAGTEAFF. The CDR3 nucleotides read TGTGCCAGCAGTCTAATGCGGGCTGGCACTGAAGCTTTCTTT.

This clonotype was seen at least ten times. The chain employs TRBV12-3 or TRBV12-4 and TRBJ1-5; 9 nucleotides match TRBD1. The CDR3 has 15 residues. Unmatched junction bases numbered 7, after V lost 7 bases and J lost 3 bases. The CDR3 bases are TGTGCCAGCACCAGTGGACAGGGGCACAATCAGCCCCAGCATTTT. Translation gives CASTSGQGHNQPQHF.

This clonotype was detected a few times. The chain is built from TRBV19 and TRBJ2-1; D may be TRBD2 (7 bases). CDR3 length: 19 amino acids. Germline assignment: CDR1 LNHDA and CDR2 SQIVND (reference sequence). Trimming took off 7 bases at V and 5 bases at J, with 30 bases between the two ends. The CDR3 nucleotides read TGTGCCAGTATTCGGTCCTCGACTGGGGGGGCGCGGGTAAACAATGAGCAGTTCTTC. This sequence encodes CASIRSSTGGARVNNEQFF. The full variable domain, its missing parts supplied by reference TRBV19 and TRBJ2-1, is DGGITQSPKYLFRKEGQNVTLSCEQNLNHDAMYWYRQDPGQGLRLIYYSQIVNDFQKGDIAEGYSVSREKKESFPLTVTSAQKNPTAFYLCASIRSSTGGARVNNEQFFGPGTRLTVL.

This clonotype showed up many times. This chain connects TRBV20-1 to TRBJ2-3; 7 bases are shared with TRBD2. The J segment lost 4 bases and the V segment lost 5 bases, leaving 12 bases of the junction unmatched. Germline V CDR1 and CDR2: DFQATT, SNEGSKA (reference sequence). CDR3 length: 15 residues. The CDR3: CSAQLTQSGADTQYF. The CDR3 nucleotides are TGCAGTGCTCAACTGACTCAAAGCGGGGCAGATACGCAGTATTTT.

This clonotype occurred a few times. This chain uses TRBV4-3 with TRBJ1-3; TRBD1 matches 7 bases. Trimming removed 1 base from V and 8 bases from J; junction bases left unmatched: 8. CDR3 size: 15 residues. Per germline, CDR1 LGHNA and CDR2 YSLEER. The CDR3 DNA reads TGCGCCAGCAGCCAAGTGGGGCAGGGGGAAGACACCATATATTTT. Translated, it gives CASSQVGQGEDTIYF.

The chain is built from TRBV20-1 and TRBJ1-5; D is undetermined. CDR3 size: 15 residues. Per germline, CDR1 DFQATT and CDR2 SNEGSKA (reference sequence). V lost 3 bases and J 1 base, leaving 13 bases between the germline ends. CDR3 loop: CSASLGGRSNQPQHF. The CDR3 nucleotides read TGCAGTGCTAGCTTAGGAGGGCGGAGCAATCAGCCCCAGCATTTT.

V gene TRBV6-2 or TRBV6-3 combines with J gene TRBJ2-7, with TRBD2 matching over 13 bases. The germline V gene encodes CDR1 MNHEY and CDR2 SVGEGT. This CDR3 spans 14 amino acids. V shed 9 bases and J 7 bases; nucleotides not matched to a gene: 9. Here the CDR3 reads CASKGLAGVGEQYF. In DNA form, the CDR3 reads TGTGCCAGTAAAGGACTAGCGGGAGTGGGGGAGCAGTACTTC.

This clonotype was recorded at least ten times. J is TRBJ2-7 and V is TRBV7-2; D might be TRBD1 (6 bases). CDR1 is SGHTA and CDR2 is FQGNSA in the germline V gene. The CDR3 length is 15 residues. V lost 5 bases, J lost 3 bases, and 17 bases lay in between. CDR3 sequence (DNA): TGTGCCAGCAGCCACTACCGGGACACGATCTACGAGCAGTACTTC. Its translation: CASSHYRDTIYEQYF.

This clonotype was detected a few times. The chain joins TRBV27 to TRBJ1-2; 7 bases are shared with TRBD1. The length of the CDR3 is 12 residues. V dropped 7 bases and J dropped 4; count of bases not matched to a gene: 3. The germline V gene encodes CDR1 MNHEY and CDR2 SMNVEV (reference sequence). In DNA, the CDR3 is TGTGCCAGCAAAACAGGGGCCTATGGCTACACCTTC. As protein: CASKTGAYGYTF.

This clonotype showed up many times. The chain recombines TRBV20-1 with TRBJ2-7; D may be TRBD1 or TRBD2 (5 bases each). The CDR3 runs to 16 residues. Between the trimmed V and J ends, which lost 0 bases and 4 bases, there was a span of 19 bases. From germline, CDR1 is DFQATT and CDR2 SNEGSKA (reference sequence). The CDR3 loop is CSARDRDQTVPYEQYF. As DNA, the CDR3 is TGCAGTGCTAGAGATAGGGACCAAACGGTCCCTTACGAGCAGTACTTC.

This sequence joins TRBV28 and TRBJ2-7; TRBD2 matches at 13 bases. CDR3 size: 18 residues. Germline V gene sequence: CDR1 MDHEN, CDR2 SYDVKM. V lost 2 bases, J lost 3 bases, and 10 bases stayed unmatched. The DNA for the CDR3 is TGTGCCAGCAGTTTACTGGGGACTAGCGGGATCTACTTCTACGAGCAGTACTTC. Encoded protein: CASSLLGTSGIYFYEQYF.

This clonotype was detected only a few times. This chain links TRBV5-6 with TRBJ2-7; 7 bases fit TRBD1. CDR1 is SGHDT and CDR2 is YYEEEE in the germline V gene. The CDR3 is made up of 13 amino acids. The V gene end was trimmed by 4 bases and the J gene end by 5 bases; junction bases not matched to a gene: 6. CDR3 coding DNA: TGTGCCAGCAGCCTGGGACAGCCAAACGAGCAGTACTTC. Translation: CASSLGQPNEQYF.

The chain carries TRBV12-5 and TRBJ1-1; no clear D. CDR3 size: 13 residues. Germline V gene sequence: CDR1 LGHNT, CDR2 FRNRAP. V dropped 1 base and J dropped 1 base, with 4 bases sitting between them. DNA for the CDR3: TGTGCTAGTGGTTTGGGTGGGAACACTGAAGCTTTCTTT. Protein product: CASGLGGNTEAFF.

This clonotype was observed many times. The genes are TRBV20-1 and TRBJ2-7; 10 bases line up with TRBD2. Germline V lookup: CDR1 DFQATT, CDR2 SNEGSKA (reference sequence). There are 13 residues in the CDR3. Germline trimming cut 6 bases from V and 4 bases from J; bases unmatched to any gene: 6. CDR3 protein: CSARGLAAYEQYF. The CDR3 DNA is TGCAGTGCACGAGGACTAGCGGCTTACGAGCAGTACTTC.

This clonotype has ten or more counts. The chain combines TRBV20-1 with TRBJ2-1; 9 nucleotides align to TRBD1. The CDR3 is 16 residues long. Trimming removed 5 bases from V and 3 bases from J; junction bases left unmatched: 11. Germline loops: CDR1 DFQATT, CDR2 SNEGSKA (reference sequence). The CDR3 coding sequence is TGCAGTGCTCCGGATTTTGGGACAGGGATCTACAATGAGCAGTTCTTC. Amino acid sequence: CSAPDFGTGIYNEQFF.

This clonotype was observed at least ten times. The rearrangement links TRBV6-1 to TRBJ1-1, with no clear D. Germline loops: CDR1 MNHNS, CDR2 SASEGT. The CDR3 has 15 amino acids. Trimming left V 6 bases short and J 5 bases short, with 19 bases between. CDR3 loop: CASSDGGIGRTEAFF. For the CDR3, the DNA is TGTGCCAGCAGCGACGGCGGGATAGGTCGGACTGAAGCTTTCTTT.

A few counts support this clonotype. V gene TRBV6-6 combines with J gene TRBJ1-6; D might be TRBD1 (5 bases). Germline CDR1 MNHNY, CDR2 SVGAGI (reference sequence). Deletions cut 0 bases from V and 4 bases from J, with 7 bases between. This CDR3 has 15 amino acids. The CDR3 nucleotides are TGTGCCAGCAGTTACTCGAAGGGGTATAATTCACCCCTCCACTTT. The encoded protein is CASSYSKGYNSPLHF.

This clonotype came up many times. The chain employs TRBV7-6 and TRBJ1-2; maybe TRBD1 (6 bases). With 5 bases removed from V and 1 base from J, the gap between germline ends came to 23 bases. The length of the CDR3 is 18 residues. The germline V gene has CDR1 SGHVS and CDR2 FNYEAQ. The CDR3 loop is CASSPQTGFGPFNYGYTF. CDR3 in DNA: TGTGCCAGCAGCCCCCAGACAGGCTTTGGGCCTTTTAACTATGGCTACACCTTC. The full variable domain, its missing parts supplied by reference TRBV7-6 and TRBJ1-2, is GAGVSQSPRYKVTKRGQDVALRCDPISGHVSLYWYRQALGQGPEFLTYFNYEAQQDKSGLPNDRFSAERPEGSISTLTIQRTEQRDSAMYRCASSPQTGFGPFNYGYTFGSGTRLTVV.